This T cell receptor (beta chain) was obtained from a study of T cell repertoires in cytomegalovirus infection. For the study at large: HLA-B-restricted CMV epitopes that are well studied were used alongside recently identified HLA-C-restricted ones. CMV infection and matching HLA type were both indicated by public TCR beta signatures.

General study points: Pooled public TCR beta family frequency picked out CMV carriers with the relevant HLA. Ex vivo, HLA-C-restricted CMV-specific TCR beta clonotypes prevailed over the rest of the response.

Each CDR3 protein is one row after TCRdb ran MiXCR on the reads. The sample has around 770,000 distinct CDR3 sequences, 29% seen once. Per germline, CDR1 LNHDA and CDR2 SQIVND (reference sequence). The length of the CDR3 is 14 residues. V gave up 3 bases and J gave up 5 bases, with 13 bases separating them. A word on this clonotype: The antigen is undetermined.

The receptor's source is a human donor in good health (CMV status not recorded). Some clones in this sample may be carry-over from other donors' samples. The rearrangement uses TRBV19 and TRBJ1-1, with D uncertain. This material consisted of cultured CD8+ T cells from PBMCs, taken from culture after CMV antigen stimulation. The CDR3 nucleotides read TGTGCCAGTAGTATCCAAATAGGGAAGACTGAAGCTTTCTTT. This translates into CASSIQIGKTEAFF.